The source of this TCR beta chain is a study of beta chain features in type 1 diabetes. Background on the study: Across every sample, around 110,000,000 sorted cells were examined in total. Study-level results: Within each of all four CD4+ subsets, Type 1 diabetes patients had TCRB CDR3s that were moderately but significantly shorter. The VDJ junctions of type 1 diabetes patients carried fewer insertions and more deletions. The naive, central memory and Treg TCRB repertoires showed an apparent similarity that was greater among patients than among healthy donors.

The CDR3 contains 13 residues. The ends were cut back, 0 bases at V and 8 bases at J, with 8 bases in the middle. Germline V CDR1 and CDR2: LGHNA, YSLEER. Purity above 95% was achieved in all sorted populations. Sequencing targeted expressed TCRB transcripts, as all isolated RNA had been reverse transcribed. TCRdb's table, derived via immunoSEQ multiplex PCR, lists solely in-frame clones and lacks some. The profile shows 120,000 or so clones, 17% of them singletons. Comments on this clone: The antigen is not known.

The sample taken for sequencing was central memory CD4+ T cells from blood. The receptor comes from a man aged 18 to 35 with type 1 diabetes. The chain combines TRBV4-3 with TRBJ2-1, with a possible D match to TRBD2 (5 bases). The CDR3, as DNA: TGCGCCAGCAGCCAAGATAGCGAGGATGAGCAGTTCTTC. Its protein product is CASSQDSEDEQFF.